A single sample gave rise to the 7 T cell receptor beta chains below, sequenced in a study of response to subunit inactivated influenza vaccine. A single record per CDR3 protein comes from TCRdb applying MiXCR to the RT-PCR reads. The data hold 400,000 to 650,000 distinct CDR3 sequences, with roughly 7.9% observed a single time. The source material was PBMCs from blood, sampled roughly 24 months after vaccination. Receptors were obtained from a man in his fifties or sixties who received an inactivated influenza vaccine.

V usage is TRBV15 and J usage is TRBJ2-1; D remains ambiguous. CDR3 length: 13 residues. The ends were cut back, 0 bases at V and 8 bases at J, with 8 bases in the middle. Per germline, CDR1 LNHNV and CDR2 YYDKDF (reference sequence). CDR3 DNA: TGTGCCACCAGCAGAGATACGGCCGATGAGCAGTTCTTC. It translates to CATSRDTADEQFF.

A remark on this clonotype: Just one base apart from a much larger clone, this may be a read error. CDR3 sequence (DNA): TGCAGCGTTGGACAGACGACCGGGAAGCTGTTTTTT. Protein product: CSVGQTTGKLFF. This rearrangement joins TRBV29-1 to TRBJ2-2; D assignment may be TRBD1 or TRBD2 (5 bases each). Germline V CDR1 and CDR2: SQVTM, ANQGSEA. The CDR3 totals 12 residues.

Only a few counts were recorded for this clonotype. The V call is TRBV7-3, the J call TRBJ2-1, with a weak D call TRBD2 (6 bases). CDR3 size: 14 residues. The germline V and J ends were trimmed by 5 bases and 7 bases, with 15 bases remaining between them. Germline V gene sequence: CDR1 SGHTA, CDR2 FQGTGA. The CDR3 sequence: CASSLSGSGNEQFF. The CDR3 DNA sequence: TGTGCCAGCAGCCTGAGCGGGTCGGGGAATGAGCAGTTCTTC.

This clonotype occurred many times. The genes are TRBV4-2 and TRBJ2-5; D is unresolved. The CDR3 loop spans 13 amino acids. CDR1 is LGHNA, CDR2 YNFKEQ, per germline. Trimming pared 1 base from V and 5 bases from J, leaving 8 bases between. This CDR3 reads CASSQAGGETQYF. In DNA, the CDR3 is TGTGCCAGCAGCCAAGCGGGTGGGGAGACCCAGTACTTC.

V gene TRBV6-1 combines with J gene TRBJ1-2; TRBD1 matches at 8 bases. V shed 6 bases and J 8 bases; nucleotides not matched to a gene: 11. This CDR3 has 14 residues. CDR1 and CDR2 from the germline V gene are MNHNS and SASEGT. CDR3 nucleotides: TGTGCCAGCAGAACCAGGGGGCATTTTGGAGGCTACACCTTC. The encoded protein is CASRTRGHFGGYTF.

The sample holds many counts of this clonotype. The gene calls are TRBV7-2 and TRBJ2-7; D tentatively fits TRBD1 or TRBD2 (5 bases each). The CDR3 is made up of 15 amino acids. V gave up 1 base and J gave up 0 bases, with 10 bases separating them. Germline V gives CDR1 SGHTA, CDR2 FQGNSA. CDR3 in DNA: TGTGCCAGCAGCTTAGAGTGGGGGAGCTCCTACGAGCAGTACTTC. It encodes CASSLEWGSSYEQYF. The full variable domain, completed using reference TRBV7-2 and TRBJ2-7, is GAGVSQSPSNKVTEKGKDVELRCDPISGHTALYWYRQSLGQGLEFLIYFQGNSAPDKSGLPSDRFSAERTGGSVSTLTIQRTQQEDSAVYLCASSLEWGSSYEQYFGPGTRLTVT.

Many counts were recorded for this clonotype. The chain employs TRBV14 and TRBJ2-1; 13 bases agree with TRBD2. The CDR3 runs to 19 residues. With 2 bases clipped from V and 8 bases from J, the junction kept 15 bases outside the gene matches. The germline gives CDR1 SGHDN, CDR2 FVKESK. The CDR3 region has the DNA TGTGCCAGCAGCCAATTGACTAGCGGGAGGAGGCTATCAATCCATGAGCAGTTCTTC. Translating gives CASSQLTSGRRLSIHEQFF.